This is a list of T cell receptor beta chains from one sample in a study of blood T cell repertoires in COVID-19. The table came from immunoSEQ multiplex PCR; TCRdb's copy has only in-frame clones and leaves some out. Seen here are approximately 210,000 clones, over 65% observed once, and the top ten hold 2% to 3%. The sequenced sample consisted of peripheral blood. The receptor set was obtained from a woman in her sixties or seventies with active or convalescent COVID-19. The CDR3 runs from the conserved cysteine through the conserved F or W. A D gene is named only where the DNA matches it firmly. Some rows have no size entry. The others give once, few or many, or a class for an expanded clone.

v_gene	j_gene	d_gene	abundance	CDR3aa	CDR3nt
TRBV28	TRBJ2-7	.	few	CASSLRYEQYF	TGTGCCAGCAGTTTACGGTACGAGCAGTACTTC
TRBV4-3	TRBJ1-1	TRBD1	.	CASSLTGADTEAFF	TGCGCCAGCAGCCTTACAGGGGCGGACACTGAAGCTTTCTTT
TRBV7-6	TRBJ1-5	TRBD1	few	CASSPGTGGQPQHF	TGTGCCAGCAGCCCAGGGACAGGAGGGCAGCCCCAGCATTTT
TRBV24-1	TRBJ2-1	TRBD2	.	CATGGLAGGEQFF	TGTGCCACCGGCGGGCTAGCGGGAGGAGAGCAGTTCTTC
TRBV6-5	TRBJ1-1	.	.	CASSYSPGSSTEAFF	TGTGCCAGCAGTTACTCGCCGGGGAGCAGCACTGAAGCTTTCTTT
TRBV6-5	TRBJ2-1	TRBD2	.	CASSYSNGGDYNEQFF	TGTGCCAGCAGTTACTCGAACGGGGGGGACTACAATGAGCAGTTCTTC
TRBV7-8	TRBJ2-1	TRBD2	.	CASSLSVQAYRTSGRNEQFF	TGTGCCAGCAGCTTATCAGTACAGGCCTACCGGACTAGCGGGAGGAATGAGCAGTTCTTC
TRBV18	TRBJ1-1	TRBD1	.	CASSPDTGENTEAFF	TGTGCCAGCTCACCAGACACAGGGGAGAACACTGAAGCTTTCTTT
TRBV20-1	TRBJ1-1	.	.	CSARPQGVAFF	TGCAGTGCTCGGCCGCAGGGCGTAGCTTTCTTT
TRBV6-2/TRBV6-3	TRBJ2-1	TRBD1	.	CASSRTGDNEQFF	TGTGCCAGCAGTAGAACAGGGGACAATGAGCAGTTCTTC
TRBV11-2	TRBJ2-3	.	.	CASTLSYTDTQYF	TGTGCCAGCACCCTAAGCTACACAGATACGCAGTATTTT
TRBV9	TRBJ2-1	TRBD2	.	CASSVLGTSGMFSYNEQFF	TGTGCCAGCAGCGTACTTGGGACTAGCGGGATGTTCTCCTACAATGAGCAGTTCTTC
TRBV24-1	TRBJ2-5	TRBD1	.	CATSDPGTGSQETQYF	TGTGCCACCAGTGACCCCGGGACAGGGAGTCAGGAGACCCAGTACTTC
TRBV28	TRBJ2-7	TRBD2	.	CASSSGTSFYEQYF	TGTGCCAGCAGTTCCGGGACTAGCTTCTACGAGCAGTACTTC
TRBV19	TRBJ1-1	TRBD1	.	CASSVPGQGTEAFF	TGTGCCAGTAGCGTCCCGGGACAGGGGACTGAAGCTTTCTTT
TRBV30	TRBJ2-1	.	.	CAANRENSYNEQFF	TGTGCCGCCAACAGGGAAAACTCCTACAATGAGCAGTTCTTC
TRBV27	TRBJ1-2	TRBD1	.	CASSLTGGYGYTF	TGTGCCAGCAGTTTAACAGGGGGGTATGGCTACACCTTC
TRBV7-7	TRBJ2-1	.	.	CASSQHLNNEQFF	TGTGCCAGCAGCCAACATCTGAACAATGAGCAGTTCTTC
TRBV29-1	TRBJ2-1	.	.	CSVEESVRLQGFNEQFF	TGCAGCGTTGAAGAGTCGGTCCGATTACAGGGTTTCAATGAGCAGTTCTTC
TRBV7-9	TRBJ1-2	.	.	CASSSQLEGYGYTF	TGTGCCAGCAGCTCACAGTTAGAGGGCTATGGCTACACCTTC
TRBV5-6	TRBJ2-7	.	.	CASSLGGDEQYF	TGTGCCAGCAGCTTGGGGGGGGACGAGCAGTACTTC
TRBV5-6	TRBJ2-2	TRBD1	.	CASERQGAGELFF	TGTGCCAGCGAAAGACAGGGGGCCGGGGAGCTGTTTTTT
TRBV18	TRBJ2-7	TRBD1	.	CASSTFQGQARTYEQYF	TGTGCCAGCTCAACCTTTCAGGGACAGGCCCGAACCTACGAGCAGTACTTC
TRBV24-1	TRBJ1-1	.	.	CATSDLPGPMNTEAFF	TGTGCCACCAGTGATTTGCCAGGGCCAATGAACACTGAAGCTTTCTTT
TRBV15	TRBJ1-5	.	.	CATSREGGENQPQHF	TGTGCCACCAGCAGAGAAGGGGGAGAGAATCAGCCCCAGCATTTT
TRBV29-1	TRBJ1-2	TRBD1	few	CSVDRGPYGYTF	TGCAGCGTTGACAGGGGGCCCTATGGCTACACCTTC
TRBV18	TRBJ2-1	TRBD2	.	CASSPALAGGINEQFF	TGTGCCAGCTCACCAGCACTAGCGGGGGGGATCAATGAGCAGTTCTTC
TRBV5-8	TRBJ2-1	TRBD1	.	CASSRQGAPYNEQFF	TGTGCCAGCAGCCGCCAGGGGGCGCCCTACAATGAGCAGTTCTTC
TRBV7-8	TRBJ2-5	.	once	CASSGLLETQYF	TGTGCCAGCAGTGGCTTGTTAGAGACCCAGTACTTC
TRBV11-2	TRBJ1-2	.	few	CASTPSTAIYGYTF	TGTGCCAGCACGCCTTCTACAGCTATCTATGGCTACACCTTC
TRBV28	TRBJ1-5	.	.	CASSLVGANQPQHF	TGTGCCAGCAGTTTGGTTGGGGCGAATCAGCCCCAGCATTTT
TRBV10-2	TRBJ1-5	.	.	CASSGHSDGQPQHF	TGCGCCAGCAGTGGGCACAGTGATGGTCAGCCCCAGCATTTT
TRBV5-1	TRBJ2-3	.	.	CASRSSTDTQYF	TGCGCCAGCAGGTCTAGCACAGATACGCAGTATTTT
TRBV18	TRBJ2-7	.	many	CASSPASSLYEQYF	TGTGCCAGCTCCCCTGCTAGTTCGTTGTACGAGCAGTACTTC
TRBV15	TRBJ1-1	.	.	CATSGWTVMNTEAFF	TGTGCCACCAGCGGATGGACAGTCATGAACACTGAAGCTTTCTTT
TRBV7-3	TRBJ2-1	.	.	CASSLISAGEQFF	TGTGCCAGCAGCTTGATATCCGCGGGTGAGCAGTTCTTC
TRBV5-1	TRBJ2-3	TRBD2	.	CASRSLADSTDTQYF	TGCGCCAGCAGATCACTAGCGGACAGCACAGATACGCAGTATTTT
TRBV4-3	TRBJ1-1	TRBD1	.	CASSQVVTGALNTEAFF	TGCGCCAGCAGCCAAGTAGTAACAGGGGCCTTGAACACTGAAGCTTTCTTT